Listed here are 7 T cell receptor beta chains from one sample, sequenced in a study of blood T cell repertoires in COVID-19. The method was immunoSEQ multiplex PCR; TCRdb's version includes in-frame clones alone and lacks a portion of them. Here the sample spans under 350,000 clones, about 92% being singletons. Sequencing was carried out using PBMCs or T cells enriched from blood (not recorded which). The origin of the receptors is a man aged 60 to 69 who had recovered from COVID-19.

The rearrangement links TRBV4-3 to TRBJ2-7; 7 nucleotides line up with TRBD2. The CDR3 extends over 15 amino acids. Trimming removed 4 bases from V and 4 bases from J; junction bases left unmatched: 10. Germline V gene data show CDR1 as LGHNA and CDR2 as YSLEER. This CDR3 reads CASSPRGAGRYEQYF. CDR3 nucleotide sequence: TGCGCCAGCAGCCCCCGTGGAGCGGGGAGGTACGAGCAGTACTTC.

The V call is TRBV10-3, the J call TRBJ1-2, with D possibly matching TRBD1 (5 bases). The germline gives CDR1 ENHRY, CDR2 SYGVKD. The CDR3 loop spans 14 amino acids. V lost 0 bases, J lost 7 bases, and 12 bases lay in between. The CDR3 nucleotides are TGTGCCATCAGTGAGTCTGTAGGGCAGGGTGGCTACACCTTC. This sequence encodes CAISESVGQGGYTF.

This chain connects TRBV19 to TRBJ1-2, with 7 bases identical to TRBD1. J was trimmed by 8 bases and V by 3 bases; bases with no gene match: 6. The germline CDR1 and CDR2 sequences are LNHDA and SQIVND (reference sequence). The CDR3 has 13 amino acids. The CDR3 sequence is CASSMGRDSGYTF. In DNA form, the CDR3 reads TGTGCCAGTAGTATGGGCAGGGACAGCGGCTACACCTTC.

The CDR3: CAWSVGLAMNTEAFF. The CDR3, as DNA: TGTGCCTGGAGTGTTGGACTGGCAATGAACACTGAAGCTTTCTTT. The chain joins TRBV30 to TRBJ1-1, with unresolved D. CDR1 and CDR2 (germline): GTSNPN, SVGIG (reference sequence). The V and J ends lost 0 bases and 0 bases respectively, with 11 bases between them. The length of the CDR3 is 15 residues.

With regard to this clone: Other DNA sequences from this sample encode an identical CDR3 as well. The chain couples TRBV27 to TRBJ1-2; possibly TRBD1 for D (5 bases). The CDR3 sequence is 11 residues long. Germline V gene data show CDR1 as MNHEY and CDR2 as SMNVEV (reference sequence). V was cut by 8 bases and J by 4 bases, with 8 bases left in between. The CDR3 loop reads CASGQGYGYTF. The DNA of the CDR3 is TGTGCCAGCGGACAAGGCTATGGCTACACCTTC.

This clone was seen once. CDR3 loop: CASSQGGQFNYEQYF. The CDR3 DNA sequence: TGTGCCAGCAGCCAAGGGGGACAGTTTAACTACGAGCAGTACTTC. This rearrangement joins TRBV4-2 to TRBJ2-7, with 7 bases fitting TRBD1. The germline V gene has CDR1 LGHNA and CDR2 YNFKEQ. This CDR3 spans 15 amino acids. The ends lost 1 base at V and 3 bases at J; junction bases unmatched: 6.

With respect to this clone: A read error may account for a junction end that differs from germline. The genes are TRBV7-8 and TRBJ2-1, with 12 bases identical to TRBD2. CDR3 size: 15 residues. Germline assignment: CDR1 SGHVS and CDR2 FQNEAQ. The chain's CDR3 is CASSLAGGEYNEQFF. In DNA, the CDR3 is TGTGCCAGCAGCCTAGCGGGAGGGGAATACAATGAGCAGTTCTTC.